This section outlines one T cell receptor beta chain sequence together with its context. Its antigen is currently unknown. This sample was included in a study of blood T cells in healthy people across ages. CDR3 length equals 17 residues. Germline CDR1 is SGHAT and CDR2 is FQNNGV. V was cut by 5 bases and J by 9 bases, with 26 bases left in between. It was approximately 10 milliliters of peripheral blood that were drawn from each donor. Total RNA extracted from each sample amounted to at least 6 micrograms. Study-level results: The recorded TCR beta diversity per million T cells decreased in a roughly linear manner with age.

Sample-barcoded 5' priming and a J-beta primer mix drove a second PCR of roughly 7 to 11 cycles. TCRdb reprocessed the 5' RACE reads with MiXCR, giving one entry per CDR3 protein. The sample lists roughly 800,000 distinct CDR3 sequences; about three fifths were seen once. The clonotype originates from a man aged 25 to 40 in good health. The sequencing input was blood. This chain connects TRBV11-2 to TRBJ2-1; possibly TRBD1 or TRBD2 for D (5 bases each). As DNA, the CDR3 is TGTGCCAGCAGCCACCAAGGGGCCGGGATATCGATTAGTGAGCAGTTCTTC. This sequence encodes CASSHQGAGISISEQFF. The full variable domain, with the rest looked up from reference TRBV11-2 and TRBJ2-1, is EAGVAQSPRYKIIEKRQSVAFWCNPISGHATLYWYQQILGQGPKLLIQFQNNGVVDDSQLPKDRFSAERLKGVDSTLKIQPAKLEDSAVYLCASSHQGAGISISEQFFGPGTRLTVL.